The 13 T cell receptor beta chains listed next were all sequenced from one sample in a study of patients with pleural tuberculosis. TCRdb used MiXCR to reprocess the reads, holding one entry per CDR3 protein. This repertoire shows under 30,000 distinct CDR3 sequences, 15% to 20% found once; its top ten account for 3.5%. The source material was peripheral blood. Source of these receptors: a human donor with pleural tuberculosis.

This clonotype is classed as medium-sized. The genes are TRBV20-1 and TRBJ1-1; D unresolved. Germline CDR1 DFQATT, CDR2 SNEGSKA (reference sequence). V was pared by 1 base and J by 0 bases, with 9 bases between. The CDR3 consists of 14 residues. The CDR3 loop reads CSARALVMNTEAFF. As DNA, the CDR3 is TGCAGTGCTAGAGCCCTTGTGATGAACACTGAAGCTTTCTTT.

On this clonotype: The junction departs from the called germline gene at one end, perhaps through a read error. The rearrangement links TRBV6-2 or TRBV6-3 to TRBJ1-2, with TRBD1 as a possible D gene (5 bases). The CDR3 runs to 12 residues. The germline CDR1 and CDR2 sequences are MNHEY and SVGEGT. CDR3: CVSKLWDYGFTF. In DNA form, the CDR3 reads TGTGTCAGCAAATTGTGGGACTATGGCTTCACCTTC.

This clonotype was detected ten times or more. V and J are TRBV27 and TRBJ2-1; possible D gene TRBD2, 6 bases. Trimming removed 2 bases at V and 3 bases at J, with 14 bases between. The CDR3 covers 16 residues. The germline V gene has CDR1 MNHEY and CDR2 SMNVEV (reference sequence). The CDR3 nucleotides are TGTGCCAGCAGTTTACCTCCGGGACTTAACTACAATGAGCAGTTCTTC. Protein sequence: CASSLPPGLNYNEQFF.

For this clonotype: A clone one base away is much larger, so this may be a read error. Without the conserved terminal phenylalanine or tryptophan, this CDR3 likely stems from a read error. This chain uses TRBV3-1 with TRBJ1-5; D possibly corresponds to TRBD1 (5 bases). The V end was cut by 1 base, the J end by 3 bases, with 10 bases between. This CDR3 comprises 15 residues. Germline V gene sequence: CDR1 LGHDT, CDR2 YNNKEL (reference sequence). The CDR3 is CASSQGPGNNQPQHS. In nucleotides, the CDR3 is TGTGCCAGCAGCCAAGGCCCAGGGAACAATCAGCCCCAGCATTCT.

This clonotype was counted only a few times. With a much larger clone just one base away, this may be a read error. Given the absence of the conserved phenylalanine or tryptophan at the CDR3 end, a read error is likely. The V gene is TRBV6-2 or TRBV6-3, the J gene TRBJ2-7; no definite D call. Trimming removed 6 bases at V and 0 bases at J, with 12 bases between. Germline lookup yields CDR1 MNHEY and CDR2 SVGEGT. The CDR3 loop spans 14 amino acids. In DNA form, the CDR3 reads TGTGCCAGCAGACTATACAGTTCCTCCTACGAGCAGTACTCC. Protein: CASRLYSSSYEQYS.

This clonotype was counted ten times or more. The V call is TRBV2, the J call TRBJ1-1; a weak D match, TRBD1 (5 bases). The CDR3 length is 13 residues. Germline V gene sequence: CDR1 SNHLY, CDR2 FYNNEI. Trimming took off 4 bases at V and 4 bases at J, with 10 bases between the two ends. CDR3 amino acids: CASSGLGTTEAFF. The CDR3 coding sequence is TGTGCCAGCAGTGGTTTGGGGACCACTGAAGCTTTCTTT.

This clonotype is classed as medium-sized (0.01 to 0.1%). The chain uses TRBV27 and TRBJ1-1; 7 bases agree with TRBD1. V lost 2 bases and J lost 3; bases outside the gene matches: 3. Germline loops: CDR1 MNHEY, CDR2 SMNVEV (reference sequence). The CDR3 loop spans 14 amino acids. CDR3 coding DNA: TGTGCCAGCAGTTTAGAGGGGGCAGACACTGAAGCTTTCTTT. Its protein is CASSLEGADTEAFF.

This clonotype was counted at least ten times. The chain links TRBV18 to TRBJ1-2; no clear D. Germline CDR1 KGHSH, CDR2 LQKENI. The V end lost 1 base, the J end lost 8 bases, and 11 bases lay between the germline ends. The CDR3 consists of 13 residues. CDR3 nucleotide sequence: TGTGCCAGCTCACCACTTCTCTCCGACGGCTACACCTTC. Protein: CASSPLLSDGYTF.

There are many counts of this clonotype. CDR3: CASSRTGELGYGYTF. The CDR3 coding sequence is TGTGCCAGTAGCCGGACAGGCGAGCTAGGCTATGGCTACACCTTC. The chain is built from TRBV19 and TRBJ1-2; 7 bases match TRBD1. From germline, CDR1 is LNHDA and CDR2 SQIVND (reference sequence). Trimming cost V 6 bases and J 4 bases; bases outside gene matches: 11. The CDR3 runs 15 residues.

This clonotype was counted ten times or more. The chain recombines TRBV19 with TRBJ1-1; the D is unclear. The germline V and J ends were trimmed by 4 bases and 5 bases, with 8 bases remaining between them. Germline lookup yields CDR1 LNHDA and CDR2 SQIVND (reference sequence). CDR3 length equals 12 residues. CDR3 DNA sequence: TGTGCCAGTAGTAACCGGGAAACTGAAGCTTTCTTT. This gives the protein CASSNRETEAFF.

About this clonotype itself: This may arise from a read error, as a much more abundant clone is one base away. The chain carries TRBV19 and TRBJ2-7; D may be TRBD1 (5 bases). The CDR3 length is 15 residues. Germline CDR1 LNHDA, CDR2 SQIVND (reference sequence). DNA for the CDR3: TGTACCAGTAGTAAGCGCTTTGACAGTCTTTACGAGCAGTACTTC. This sequence encodes CTSSKRFDSLYEQYF.

This clonotype showed up many times. This chain joins TRBV4-1 and TRBJ2-5; 10 bases fit TRBD2. This CDR3 is built from 16 residues. J was trimmed by 2 bases and V by 4 bases; bases with no gene match: 7. Germline-derived CDR1 and CDR2 are MGHRA and YSYEKL. CDR3 sequence: CASSRRTSGTQETQYF. The CDR3 DNA reads as TGCGCCAGCAGCCGCCGGACTAGCGGTACTCAAGAGACCCAGTACTTC.

This clonotype was recorded many times. The chain uses TRBV20-1 and TRBJ1-1; D might be TRBD1 (6 bases). V dropped 1 base and J dropped 5 bases, with 20 bases sitting between them. CDR1 is DFQATT and CDR2 is SNEGSKA in the germline V gene (reference sequence). The CDR3 is made up of 16 amino acids. The CDR3 region is CSARGGLRQVGTEAFF. The CDR3 DNA sequence: TGCAGTGCTAGAGGGGGATTGAGACAGGTAGGAACTGAAGCTTTCTTT.